A single T cell receptor (beta chain) is shown here with its context. This receptor's antigen is unknown. Per-base qualities were not stored, and no clone one base away is much larger. This sample is part of a study of T-cell memory formation after mild COVID-19 (dated by TCRdb to about 2021). Background on the whole study: TCR sequence clusters from the two donors were largely donor specific. In two donors, T-cell clones that expanded and contracted after mild COVID-19 were followed by sequencing TCRalpha and TCRbeta repertoires longitudinally. The cohort comprised two young, previously healthy adult volunteers, one female and one male. What the work shows at the level of the full study, not this receptor alone: The second-wave clones that peaked on day 37 were not confirmed to be SARS-CoV-2 specific. The study covered only a couple of mild cases, and larger cohorts including severe cases with pre-infection samples were considered necessary. Some responding clones were detected in pre-infection memory, which suggested that pre-existing cross-reactive memory T cells had joined the SARS-CoV-2 response. Contracting CD4+ clones appeared mostly in the CM and EM memory subsets, whereas CD8+ clones were enriched in EMRA. Clones that contracted from day 15 to 85 showed balanced CD4/CD8 phenotypes, whereas a second wave of clones that expanded from day 15 to 37 leaned towards CD4+.

Ficoll-Paque density gradient centrifugation was the method used to isolate PBMCs. The sequencing machine was an Illumina NovaSeq 6000. TCRalpha and TCRbeta cDNA libraries were constructed by 5'RACE with constant-segment primers, with sample barcodes and unique molecular identifiers being introduced. RNA was extracted from every sample with Trizol reagent. Libraries were amplified in two PCR steps, with a second sample barcode and Illumina TruSeq adapters added in the second step. Libraries were sequenced on an Illumina NovaSeq with 2 x 150 bp paired-end reads. Concerning the study's data processing: Reads were demultiplexed and collapsed into UMI-guided consensus sequences with migec v1.2.7. Using mixcr v2.1.11, the UMI consensuses were aligned to TRA and TRB V and J templates and assembled into clonotypes. A clonotype was counted as expanded or contracted only when both edgeR and NoisET called the clonotype significant, with the noise models trained on biological replicates. edgeR calls used a false discovery rate-adjusted p below 0.01 and a log2 fold-change threshold of 1. As an exploratory analysis of dynamics, max-normalized trajectories of the 1000 most abundant clonotypes were examined with PCA combined with hierarchical clustering. Separately sequenced CD4+ and CD8+ repertoires were used to assign the CD4 or CD8 phenotype of responding clones. In TCRdb, the public reads were trimmed at Q25 with fastp and aligned with MiXCR, with productive beta chains retained. Entries are consolidated by CDR3 protein sequence, retaining the most common genes and DNA. It is TCRdb's table, rather than the study itself, that gives the V and J calls and clone size. Counted in this sample were just under 150,000 distinct CDR3 sequences; 15% to 20% of them appeared once. Around 2.4% of the sample is taken by the ten largest.

The sequence derives from an adult woman who had mild COVID-19 (a few samples of this study predate the infection). The sample titles of this study are shuffled in the database, so cell type and time point are left out; the donor was told from shared clones. The sequencing sample was made of PBMCs or a T cell subset sorted from them (not recorded which).

The sequence in DNA is TGCGCCAGCAGGGACATTCACTACAATGAGCAGTTCTTC. Its translation reads: CASRDIHYNEQFF. The V and J segments used are TRBV5-1 and TRBJ2-1; matching of 5 bases hints at TRBD1 as the D gene. The junction carries 9 bases between V and J, which are trimmed by 5 bases and 3 bases respectively. CDR1 and CDR2, per the germline V gene, are SGHRS and YFSETQ. The CDR3 spans 13 residues, from the cysteine through the phenylalanine. Only the CDR3 DNA stays, 39 bases, in frame from base 1. The full variable domain, with segments outside the CDR3 supplied by the reference TRBV5-1 and TRBJ2-1 proteins, appears as KAGVTQTPRYLIKTRGQQVTLSCSPISGHRSVSWYQQTPGQGLQFLFEYFSETQRNKGNFPGRFSGRQFSNSRSEMNVSTLELGDSALYLCASRDIHYNEQFFGPGTRLTVL.